This section outlines one TCR beta chain sequence together with its context. Its specificity is not known. Germline CDR1 LNHDA, CDR2 SQIVND (reference sequence). The CDR3 covers 18 residues. V trimming: 5 bases; J trimming: 4 bases; junction bases outside the gene matches: 15. The data stem from a study of cytomegalovirus exposure and HLA in healthy donors. Whole-study context: Among the roughly 370 genotyped donors, 65% to 90% were placed in the Caucasian-associated ancestry cluster. The study, taken as a whole, reports: Most of the TCR beta V segments (in an earlier analysis) were productive either about 87% or about 30% of the time.

The PCR was carried out with 60 Vbeta primers and 13 Jbeta primers. As processed by the authors: Later, an analysis found about 77 million unique TCR beta chains, and about 10 million of these were shared. The data were produced by immunoSEQ multiplex PCR, yet TCRdb's version contains in-frame clones alone and is incomplete. That table supplies the V and J calls and clone size; D and trimming were determined from the DNA. The sample records under 150,000 clones, about 80% being singletons. The sample was PBMCs. The rearrangement joins TRBV19 to TRBJ2-1; 9 positions match TRBD2. This TCR was recovered from a boy aged 2 to 10 in good health and CMV-seronegative. CDR3 in DNA: TGTGCCAGTAGTCGGCTAGCGGGAAACTTAGTGACGTACAATGAGCAGTTCTTC. This translates into CASSRLAGNLVTYNEQFF. The variable domain in full, with the rest retrieved from reference TRBV19 and TRBJ2-1, is DGGITQSPKYLFRKEGQNVTLSCEQNLNHDAMYWYRQDPGQGLRLIYYSQIVNDFQKGDIAEGYSVSREKKESFPLTVTSAQKNPTAFYLCASSRLAGNLVTYNEQFFGPGTRLTVL.